The T cell receptor (beta chain) described here comes from a study of T-cell reconstitution after alpha-beta-depleted transplantation in children. TCRbeta library construction was performed incorporating unique molecular identifiers. TCRdb reanalysed the PCR reads using MiXCR and keeps one entry per CDR3 protein. The table records around 600,000 distinct CDR3 sequences, roughly 17% of them present only once. This clonotype was found many times. The TCR was taken from a human donor who donated a stem cell graft to a child with acute myeloid leukemia. The material sequenced was PBMCs from the stem cell graft donor, taken from the stem cell graft.

CDR3 protein: CATSLRQGAGNGELFF. The CDR3 DNA reads as TGTGCCACCAGCTTACGACAGGGGGCAGGGAACGGGGAGCTGTTTTTT. V is TRBV15 and J is TRBJ2-2; 10 nucleotides line up with TRBD1. V trimming: 5 bases; J trimming: 7 bases; junction bases outside the gene matches: 10. Germline V gene lookup returns CDR1 LNHNV and CDR2 YYDKDF (reference sequence). This CDR3 has 16 amino acids.